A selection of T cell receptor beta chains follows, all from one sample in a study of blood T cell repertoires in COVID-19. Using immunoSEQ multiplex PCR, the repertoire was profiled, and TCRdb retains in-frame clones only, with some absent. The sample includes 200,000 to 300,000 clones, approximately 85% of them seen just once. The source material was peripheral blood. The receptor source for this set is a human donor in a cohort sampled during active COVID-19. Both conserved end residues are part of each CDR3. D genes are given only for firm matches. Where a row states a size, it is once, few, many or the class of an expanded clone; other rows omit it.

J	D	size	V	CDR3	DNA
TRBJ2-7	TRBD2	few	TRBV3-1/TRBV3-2	CASSQDPRGGLPEYF	TGTGCCAGCAGCCAAGATCCGCGGGGGGGCCTTCCCGAGTACTTC
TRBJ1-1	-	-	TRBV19	CASSMGDTEAFF	TGTGCCAGTAGTATGGGAGACACTGAAGCTTTCTTT
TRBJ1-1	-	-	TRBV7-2	CASSPLVGGNTEAFF	TGTGCCAGCAGCCCCTTGGTGGGAGGGAACACTGAAGCTTTCTTT
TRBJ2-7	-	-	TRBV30	CAWSVPRVNYEQYF	TGTGCCTGGAGTGTCCCCAGGGTTAACTACGAGCAGTACTTC
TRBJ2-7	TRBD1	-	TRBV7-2	CASSRMDIKGAQYF	TGTGCCAGCAGCCGGATGGACATAAAGGGGGCGCAGTACTTC
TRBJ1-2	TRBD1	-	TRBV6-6	CASSYGQGLNYGYTF	TGTGCCAGCAGTTACGGACAGGGTTTAAACTATGGCTACACCTTC
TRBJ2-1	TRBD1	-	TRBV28	CASSSLKGGEKQFF	TGTGCCAGCAGTTCGTTAAAAGGGGGCGAAAAGCAGTTCTTC
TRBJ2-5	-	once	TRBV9	CASSVMGRETQYF	TGTGCCAGCAGTGTAATGGGGCGGGAGACCCAGTACTTC
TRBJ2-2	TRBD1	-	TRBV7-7	CASSLDRGTGELFF	TGTGCTAGCAGCCTGGACAGGGGCACCGGGGAGCTGTTTTTT
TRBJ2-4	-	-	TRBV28	CASSSGGLAKNIQYF	TGTGCCAGCAGTTCTGGCGGTTTAGCCAAAAACATTCAGTACTTC
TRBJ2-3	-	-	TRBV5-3	CARSRGAADTQYF	TGTGCCAGAAGCCGGGGGGCCGCAGATACGCAGTATTTT
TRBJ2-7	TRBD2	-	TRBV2	CASREPGLAAHEQYF	TGTGCCAGCAGAGAACCGGGACTAGCGGCCCACGAGCAGTACTTC
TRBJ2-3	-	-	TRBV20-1	CSASYGGPPPDTQYF	TGCAGTGCTAGTTACGGGGGACCCCCCCCAGATACGCAGTATTTT
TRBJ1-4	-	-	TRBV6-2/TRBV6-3	CASSYGGQGNEKLFF	TGTGCCAGCAGTTACGGGGGACAAGGAAATGAAAAACTGTTTTTT
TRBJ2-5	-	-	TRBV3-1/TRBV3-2	CASSQDWTKETQYF	TGTGCCAGCAGCCAAGATTGGACTAAAGAGACCCAGTACTTC
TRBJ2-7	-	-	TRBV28	CASKKGLDEQYF	TGTGCCAGCAAAAAGGGGCTCGACGAGCAGTACTTC
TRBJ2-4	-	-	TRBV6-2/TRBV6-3	CASSRRTGGDIQYF	TGTGCCAGCAGCCGGAGGACTGGGGGCGACATTCAGTACTTC
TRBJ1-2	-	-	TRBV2	CAEPAIQGHYGYTF	TGTGCGGAACCAGCAATCCAGGGGCACTATGGCTACACCTTC
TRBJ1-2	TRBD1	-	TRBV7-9	CASSLAGQGGGYTF	TGTGCCAGCAGCTTAGCGGGACAGGGAGGCGGCTACACCTTC
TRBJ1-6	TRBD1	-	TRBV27	CASSFLQGVGSPLHF	TGTGCCAGCAGTTTCCTTCAGGGGGTAGGTTCACCCCTCCACTTT
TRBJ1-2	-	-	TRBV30	CAWSRITGNPPGYTF	TGTGCCTGGAGTCGAATTACAGGGAATCCTCCCGGCTACACCTTC